The 8 T cell receptor beta chains presented below share a single source sample, sequenced in a study of T cell responses to AZD1222 COVID-19 vaccine. TCRdb's table, derived via immunoSEQ multiplex PCR, lists solely in-frame clones and lacks some. The table includes more than 80,000 clones, roughly 88% detected once. This sample comprised peripheral blood, obtained 28 days after the second AZD1222 dose. Receptors were obtained from an adult who received the AZD1222 COVID-19 vaccine.

This clone came up a few times. This chain links TRBV19 with TRBJ2-4, with 7 bases matching TRBD1. From germline, CDR1 is LNHDA and CDR2 SQIVND (reference sequence). Trimming at V came to 4 bases and at J to 8 bases, leaving 14 bases not matched to a gene. CDR3 length: 16 residues. CDR3 in amino acids: CASSRPGSTGRDIQYF. The CDR3, as DNA: TGTGCCAGTAGTAGACCCGGCTCGACAGGGCGGGACATTCAGTACTTC.

The chain combines TRBV27 with TRBJ2-7; 10 bases fit TRBD2. This CDR3 has 15 amino acids. Germline trimming cut 1 base from V and 3 bases from J; bases unmatched to any gene: 3. Germline V gene sequence: CDR1 MNHEY, CDR2 SMNVEV (reference sequence). The chain's CDR3 is CASSLLASGGYEQYF. CDR3 bases: TGTGCCAGCAGTTTATTGGCTAGCGGGGGCTACGAGCAGTACTTC.

The V gene is TRBV3-1 (or the pseudogene TRBV3-2), the J gene TRBJ1-6; 7 bases agree with TRBD1. V shed 2 bases, J shed 8 bases, and the junction held 3 bases outside the gene matches. CDR1 is LGHDT and CDR2 is YNNKEL in the germline V gene (reference sequence). There are 14 residues in the CDR3. This chain's CDR3 is CASSQQGDDSPLHF. The CDR3 DNA follows: TGTGCCAGCAGCCAACAGGGGGATGATTCACCCCTCCACTTT.

The chain recombines TRBV30 with TRBJ2-1; possibly TRBD1 for D (6 bases). V was clipped by 2 bases and J by 9 bases, with 8 bases between them. There are 11 residues in the CDR3. CDR1 and CDR2 from the germline V gene are GTSNPN and SVGIG (reference sequence). CDR3 sequence: CAWSQDSEQFF. CDR3 coding DNA: TGTGCCTGGAGTCAGGACAGTGAGCAGTTCTTC.

V and J are TRBV29-1 and TRBJ2-5, with a tentative D call TRBD1 (6 bases). Deletions cut 4 bases from V and 2 bases from J, with 17 bases between. Germline CDR1 and CDR2: SQVTM and ANQGSEA. CDR3 length: 15 residues. The CDR3 coding sequence is TGCAGCGTTGGAGGACAGACGGAACAACAAGAGACCCAGTACTTC. Protein sequence: CSVGGQTEQQETQYF.

This clone has a single count. V usage is TRBV18 and J usage is TRBJ2-7; the D is unclear. Trimming removed 0 bases from V and 6 bases from J, with 9 bases in between. This CDR3 comprises 13 residues. Germline loops: CDR1 KGHSH, CDR2 LQKENI. The CDR3 sequence is CASSPPPAGEQYF. CDR3 sequence (DNA): TGTGCCAGCTCACCACCTCCGGCTGGCGAGCAGTACTTC.

The V call is TRBV28, the J call TRBJ1-2; TRBD1 aligns across 7 bases. Germline loops: CDR1 MDHEN, CDR2 SYDVKM. V was clipped by 11 bases and J by 8 bases; unmatched bases: 23. This CDR3 region has 16 residues. This CDR3 is CASSGGGPLTVAGYTF. For the CDR3, the DNA is TGTGCCTCTTCAGGAGGGGGCCCTCTGACTGTCGCGGGCTACACCTTC.

The count of this clone is one. The genes are TRBV6-5 and TRBJ1-2, with D maybe TRBD1 (5 bases). The V end was cut by 2 bases, the J end by 4 bases, with 8 bases between. Germline assignment: CDR1 MNHEY and CDR2 SVGAGI. The CDR3 is 13 residues long. The CDR3 spells CASSYEGLYGYTF. Written as DNA, the CDR3 is TGTGCCAGCAGTTACGAGGGACTCTATGGCTACACCTTC.